The 22 T cell receptor beta chains below all came from one sample that was sequenced in a study of blood T cell repertoires in COVID-19. Assay used: immunoSEQ multiplex PCR; TCRdb lists only in-frame clones, some missing. The repertoire holds some 200,000 clones, with more than 85% as singletons. The sample comprised peripheral blood. These receptors all come from a woman of 80 years or more in a cohort sampled during active or convalescent COVID-19.

In DNA form, the CDR3 reads TGTGCCAGCAGTTTGGCAGACAGACAAGAGACCCAGTACTTC. Amino acids: CASSLADRQETQYF. This chain links TRBV6-2 or TRBV6-3 with TRBJ2-5; tentative D call: TRBD1 (5 bases). V was shortened by 4 bases and J by 2 bases, with 11 bases between the two germline ends. Germline assignment: CDR1 MNHEY and CDR2 SVGEGT. The CDR3 length is 14 residues.

This clone is a singleton in its sample. The chain joins TRBV7-9 to TRBJ2-2, with D maybe TRBD1 (6 bases). The CDR3 has 15 amino acids. Germline CDR1 is SEHNR and CDR2 is FQNEAQ (reference sequence). V lost 3 bases and J 3 bases, leaving 11 bases between the germline ends. This CDR3 is CASSFSGEYTGELFF. Here the CDR3 DNA reads TGTGCCAGCAGCTTTTCAGGGGAGTACACCGGGGAGCTGTTTTTT.

This clone showed up just a few times. V usage is TRBV10-2 and J usage is TRBJ1-1, with D unclear. The ends were cut back, 8 bases at V and 0 bases at J, with 19 bases in the middle. The CDR3 runs 16 residues. Germline V CDR1 and CDR2: WSHSY, SAAADI. The CDR3 DNA reads TGCGCCAGCCTCGACAAAGGCACCCTAATGAACACTGAAGCTTTCTTT. Amino acid sequence: CASLDKGTLMNTEAFF.

This sequence joins TRBV6-5 and TRBJ1-2, with D possibly being TRBD1 (6 bases). The CDR3 extends over 15 amino acids. Germline V gives CDR1 MNHEY, CDR2 SVGAGI. Between the trimmed V and J ends, which lost 0 bases and 1 base, there was a span of 9 bases. The CDR3 nucleotides are TGTGCCAGCAGTTACTCAGGGGGAATTAACTATGGCTACACCTTC. Translated: CASSYSGGINYGYTF.

The chain recombines TRBV5-1 with TRBJ2-1; D perhaps matches TRBD1 (6 bases). The CDR3 runs 12 residues. Germline V gene sequence: CDR1 SGHRS, CDR2 YFSETQ. V was pared by 3 bases and J by 14 bases, with 15 bases between. The CDR3 nucleotides are TGCGCCAGCAGCTCGGGACAAGAGAACGAGTTCTTC. Protein product: CASSSGQENEFF. Based on the CDR3 plus reference TRBV5-1 and TRBJ2-1, the full variable domain is KAGVTQTPRYLIKTRGQQVTLSCSPISGHRSVSWYQQTPGQGLQFLFEYFSETQRNKGNFPGRFSGRQFSNSRSEMNVSTLELGDSALYLCASSSGQENEFFGPGTRLTVL.

The sample holds one count of this clone. The rearrangement links TRBV4-3 to TRBJ1-2; D not certain. The length of the CDR3 is 13 residues. The germline V gene encodes CDR1 LGHNA and CDR2 YSLEER. V lost 1 base to trimming and J lost 8 bases, with 11 bases between them. The CDR3 spells CASSQAPGSGYTF. The CDR3, as DNA: TGCGCCAGCAGCCAAGCCCCGGGTTCGGGCTACACCTTC.

CDR3 protein: CASHKRSGHGEASNEKLFF. CDR3 nucleotides: TGTGCCAGCCACAAACGGAGCGGCCACGGGGAGGCCTCTAATGAAAAACTGTTTTTT. The chain links TRBV21-1 to TRBJ1-4. TRBV21-1 is flagged as a pseudogene. The CDR3 length is 19 residues.

The CDR3 nucleotides read TGTGCCAGCAGCTTAGCAGGGGGCTTATCAGAAAAACTGTTTTTT. Translated: CASSLAGGLSEKLFF. The chain carries TRBV11-2 and TRBJ1-4; 8 positions agree with TRBD1. The V and J ends lost 1 base and 8 bases, in that order; junction bases with no gene match: 6. The CDR3 is made up of 15 amino acids. Per germline, CDR1 SGHAT and CDR2 FQNNGV.

This chain links TRBV28 with TRBJ2-2; D ambiguous. V shed 6 bases and J shed 6 bases, with 14 bases lying between them. The V gene's germline CDR1 is MDHEN and CDR2 SYDVKM. The length of the CDR3 is 14 residues. The CDR3 loop is CASSIPEVPGELFF. The CDR3 coding sequence is TGTGCCAGCAGCATCCCTGAGGTTCCCGGGGAGCTGTTTTTT.

The CDR3: CASSDIGGRQETQYF. The DNA of the CDR3 is TGTGCCAGCAGCGACATCGGGGGACGTCAAGAGACCCAGTACTTC. The J gene is TRBJ2-5, the V gene TRBV6-5, with D possibly matching TRBD2 (6 bases). Trimming removed 6 bases from V and 2 bases from J, with 16 bases in between. CDR1 is MNHEY, CDR2 SVGAGI, per germline. CDR3 length: 15 amino acids.

The chain employs TRBV15 and TRBJ1-2; D call uncertain. Trimming took off 0 bases at V and 8 bases at J, with 10 bases between the two ends. The CDR3 contains 13 residues. Looked up from germline, CDR1 is LNHNV and CDR2 is YYDKDF (reference sequence). Written as DNA, the CDR3 is TGTGCCACCAGCAGAGATCGCGTAGAAGGCTACACCTTC. Its translation is CATSRDRVEGYTF.

This clone was seen ten or more times. This chain uses TRBV6-2 or TRBV6-3 with TRBJ2-7; TRBD2 aligns across 8 bases. The V gene end was trimmed by 2 bases and the J gene end by 3 bases; junction bases not matched to a gene: 6. The CDR3 is 15 residues long. CDR1 is MNHEY, CDR2 SVGEGT, per germline. In DNA, the CDR3 is TGTGCCAGCAGTTACAGATTAGCGGGGAGCTACGAGCAGTACTTC. It yields the protein CASSYRLAGSYEQYF.

The chain is built from TRBV5-1 and TRBJ2-5, with TRBD2 as a possible D gene (6 bases). Germline CDR1 and CDR2: SGHRS and YFSETQ. CDR3 length: 14 amino acids. V gave up 4 bases and J gave up 5 bases, with 15 bases separating them. CDR3 sequence reads: CASSPLDGGETQYF. In DNA form, the CDR3 reads TGCGCCAGCAGCCCTCTAGACGGAGGGGAGACCCAGTACTTC.

V is TRBV30 and J is TRBJ2-7; 7 nucleotides match TRBD1. V lost 0 bases, J lost 4 bases, and 9 bases stayed unmatched. Looked up from germline, CDR1 is GTSNPN and CDR2 is SVGIG (reference sequence). This CDR3 region has 15 residues. The CDR3 region is CAWSVEDRKGYEQYF. The CDR3 DNA is TGTGCCTGGAGTGTCGAGGACAGGAAAGGTTACGAGCAGTACTTC.

This clone was picked up one time. The J gene is TRBJ2-3, the V gene TRBV5-1, with TRBD2 matching 14 bases. Trimming took 5 bases from V and 4 from J; bases not matched to a gene: 6. The CDR3 sequence is 16 residues long. Germline assignment: CDR1 SGHRS and CDR2 YFSETQ. In DNA form, the CDR3 reads TGCGCCAGCAGTGGGACTAGCGGGAGTACCGCAGATACGCAGTATTTT. Translated: CASSGTSGSTADTQYF. The full variable domain, rest sourced from reference TRBV5-1 and TRBJ2-3, is KAGVTQTPRYLIKTRGQQVTLSCSPISGHRSVSWYQQTPGQGLQFLFEYFSETQRNKGNFPGRFSGRQFSNSRSEMNVSTLELGDSALYLCASSGTSGSTADTQYFGPGTRLTVL.

This chain joins TRBV6-6 and TRBJ1-2; TRBD1 is a possible D gene (6 bases). The CDR3 has 13 amino acids. The germline V gene has CDR1 MNHNY and CDR2 SVGAGI (reference sequence). V dropped 2 bases and J dropped 3 bases, with 7 bases sitting between them. CDR3 sequence: CASSYEGDYGYTF. CDR3 DNA sequence: TGTGCCAGCAGTTACGAGGGGGACTATGGCTACACCTTC.

The gene calls are TRBV29-1 and TRBJ2-5; 16 nucleotides agree with TRBD2. J was trimmed by 5 bases and V by 5 bases; bases with no gene match: 8. Germline CDR1 and CDR2: SQVTM and ANQGSEA. This CDR3 contains 16 residues. The CDR3 DNA reads TGCAGCGTTAGGGGGACTAGCGGGAGGGCCACGGAGACCCAGTACTTC. Protein product: CSVRGTSGRATETQYF.

This rearrangement joins TRBV7-2 to TRBJ1-6, with unresolved D. The CDR3 extends over 16 amino acids. Trimming stripped 0 bases from V and 7 bases from J, with 13 bases between. Germline values: CDR1 SGHTA, CDR2 FQGNSA. CDR3 in DNA: TGTGCCAGCAGCTTAGCATCCGGGGTACCAAATTCACCCCTCCACTTT. Residues: CASSLASGVPNSPLHF.

V gene TRBV6-5 combines with J gene TRBJ2-7; 11 positions agree with TRBD1. J was trimmed by 5 bases and V by 4 bases; bases with no gene match: 4. The CDR3 length is 14 residues. CDR1 is MNHEY, CDR2 SVGAGI, per germline. Here the CDR3 DNA reads TGTGCCAGCAGTTCGGGACAGGGGGTGGACGAGCAGTACGTC. Protein product: CASSSGQGVDEQYV.

The chain is built from TRBV4-2 and TRBJ2-1; TRBD2 matches 8 bases. The CDR3 is 15 amino acids. With 2 bases clipped from V and 3 bases from J, the junction kept 3 bases outside the gene matches. Germline lookup yields CDR1 LGHNA and CDR2 YNFKEQ. The CDR3 DNA sequence: TGTGCCAGCAGCCAAAGCGGGGGCATCTACAATGAGCAGTTCTTC. It yields the protein CASSQSGGIYNEQFF.

This chain uses TRBV5-1 with TRBJ2-1; 9 bases are a match to TRBD1. CDR1 SGHRS and CDR2 YFSETQ come from the germline V gene. Trimming took 4 bases from V and 4 from J; bases not matched to a gene: 3. The CDR3 loop spans 14 amino acids. The CDR3 protein is CASSPGQGYNEQFF. The CDR3 bases are TGCGCCAGCAGCCCAGGACAGGGGTACAATGAGCAGTTCTTC.

The chain joins TRBV25-1 to TRBJ2-7; 9 bases are shared with TRBD2. Germline CDR1 MGHDK, CDR2 SYGVNS. This CDR3 contains 15 residues. Losses at the gene ends were 3 bases for V and 5 bases for J; bases not matched to a gene: 8. This chain's CDR3 is CASSDGVASGDEQYF. The DNA of the CDR3 is TGTGCCAGCAGTGATGGGGTGGCTAGCGGGGACGAGCAGTACTTC.